Listed below are T cell receptor beta chains from one sample, sequenced in a study of T-cell memory formation after mild COVID-19. TCRdb passed the 5' RACE reads through MiXCR, listing each CDR3 protein once. The repertoire includes around 250,000 distinct CDR3 sequences, 8% to 9.5% of them detected once, and approximately 20% sits in the top ten. Sequenced input: PBMCs or a T cell subset sorted from them (not recorded which). The source of these receptors is a man between 18 and 29 years old who had mild COVID-19 (a few samples of this study predate the infection). Cell type and time point are not known. Both conserved end residues are part of each CDR3. Each record gives: D gene, clone size, V gene, J gene, CDR3 length, CDR3 DNA, CDR3 protein. D genes are given only for firm matches. Size tells how often a clone was seen (once, few, many) or the class of an expanded clone, and some rows leave it out.

D: -
size: few
V: TRBV19
J: TRBJ2-3
length: 16
DNA: TGTGCCAGTAGTACTCGGACACTGACTAGCACAGATACGCAGTATTTT
CDR3: CASSTRTLTSTDTQYF

D: TRBD2
size: many
V: TRBV7-2
J: TRBJ2-5
length: 14
DNA: TGTGCCAGCAGCCCATCGGGACTAGTGGAGACCCAGTACTTC
CDR3: CASSPSGLVETQYF

D: -
size: few
V: TRBV7-2
J: TRBJ2-1
length: 15
DNA: TGTGCCAGCAGCTTAAGAGTTGGGGAGAACAATGAGCAGTTCTTC
CDR3: CASSLRVGENNEQFF

D: TRBD1
size: -
V: TRBV5-6
J: TRBJ1-4
length: 16
DNA: TGTGCCAGCAGCCCGGGGATGGGACAGGGGAATGAAAAACTGTTTTTT
CDR3: CASSPGMGQGNEKLFF

D: TRBD2
size: few
V: TRBV7-2
J: TRBJ2-5
length: 15
DNA: TGTGCCAGCAGCCAGGGGCGGGGGGGCAGTGAGACCCAGTACTTC
CDR3: CASSQGRGGSETQYF

D: TRBD2
size: -
V: TRBV28
J: TRBJ2-1
length: 17
DNA: TGTGCCAGCAGTTCCTTACCGACTAGCGGGGGGGAAGGTGAGCAGTTCTTC
CDR3: CASSSLPTSGGEGEQFF

D: -
size: few
V: TRBV7-2
J: TRBJ1-4
length: 15
DNA: TGTGCCAGCAGCTTAGCAGGGATTGCTAATGAAAAACTGTTTTTT
CDR3: CASSLAGIANEKLFF

D: TRBD1
size: few
V: TRBV14
J: TRBJ1-3
length: 16
DNA: TGTGCCAGCAGCCAAGAGACAGGGTATCCCCGAAACACCATATATTTT
CDR3: CASSQETGYPRNTIYF

D: TRBD1
size: -
V: TRBV6-5
J: TRBJ2-3
length: 14
DNA: TGTGCCAGCAGGCGACAGGGGATCTACGGTACGCAGTATTTT
CDR3: CASRRQGIYGTQYF

D: -
size: few
V: TRBV10-3
J: TRBJ2-7
length: 13
DNA: TGTGCCATCAGTGAGTCCGAGGGGAGCGAGCAGTACTTC
CDR3: CAISESEGSEQYF

D: TRBD1
size: few
V: TRBV6-2/TRBV6-3
J: TRBJ2-3
length: 14
DNA: TGTGCCAGCAGAACCGGGACAGGGTCAGATACGCAGTATTTT
CDR3: CASRTGTGSDTQYF

D: -
size: -
V: TRBV29-1
J: TRBJ1-2
length: 12
DNA: TGCAGCGTTGCTGGGGGCAACTATGGCTACACCTTC
CDR3: CSVAGGNYGYTF

D: TRBD2
size: few
V: TRBV20-1
J: TRBJ2-7
length: 14
DNA: TGCAGTGCAAACATCGGGACTAGCCCGTACGAGCAGTACTTC
CDR3: CSANIGTSPYEQYF

D: -
size: many
V: TRBV5-4
J: TRBJ2-5
length: 15
DNA: TGTGCCAGCAGGCCCACAGGGATTGGCCAAGAGACCCAGTACTTC
CDR3: CASRPTGIGQETQYF

D: -
size: -
V: TRBV20-1
J: TRBJ1-5
length: 16
DNA: TGCAGTGCCAATCCTGACGGAGCCCCCAACAATCAGCCCCAGCATTTT
CDR3: CSANPDGAPNNQPQHF

D: -
size: many
V: TRBV20-1
J: TRBJ1-4
length: 11
DNA: TGCAGTGGGACGGTGAATGAAAAACTGTTTTTT
CDR3: CSGTVNEKLFF

D: TRBD2
size: few
V: TRBV9
J: TRBJ2-4
length: 13
DNA: TGTGCCAGCAGCGTAGCCGGGCGGGGGGACCAGTACTTC
CDR3: CASSVAGRGDQYF

D: -
size: many
V: TRBV20-1
J: TRBJ1-2
length: 14
DNA: TGCAGTGCTAGAATTCGGGGGGGGAACTATGGCTACACCTTC
CDR3: CSARIRGGNYGYTF

D: TRBD1
size: -
V: TRBV7-2
J: TRBJ2-5
length: 14
DNA: TGTGCCAGCAGCAACAGGGGGGCGCAAGAGACCCAGTACTTC
CDR3: CASSNRGAQETQYF

D: TRBD2
size: many
V: TRBV7-2
J: TRBJ2-1
length: 14
DNA: TGTGCCAGCAGCTTTTGGGCGGGGGGAAATGAGCAGTTCTTC
CDR3: CASSFWAGGNEQFF

D: -
size: few
V: TRBV5-1
J: TRBJ2-2
length: 14
DNA: TGCGCCAGCAGCCGTACGGCCCCGACCGGGGAGCTGTTTTTT
CDR3: CASSRTAPTGELFF

D: -
size: -
V: TRBV4-3
J: TRBJ1-3
length: 16
DNA: TGCGCCAGCAGCCAAGATGCCCAGAGCTCTGGAAACACCATATATTTT
CDR3: CASSQDAQSSGNTIYF

D: TRBD2
size: -
V: TRBV18
J: TRBJ2-7
length: 16
DNA: TGTGCCAGCTCATCACTTACCGGGACTATTTTAAGGGAGCAGTACTTC
CDR3: CASSSLTGTILREQYF

D: -
size: -
V: TRBV29-1
J: TRBJ1-1
length: 14
DNA: TGCAGCGTACGCCGGGACAACCGCGGCACTGAAGCTTTCTTT
CDR3: CSVRRDNRGTEAFF

D: TRBD1
size: few
V: TRBV11-2
J: TRBJ2-5
length: 14
DNA: TGTGCCAGCAGCTCCTGGACAGGGAAAGAGACCCAGTACTTC
CDR3: CASSSWTGKETQYF

D: -
size: few
V: TRBV15
J: TRBJ1-1
length: 13
DNA: TGTGCCACCAGCAGCGACCGGAACACTGAAGCTTTCTTT
CDR3: CATSSDRNTEAFF

D: -
size: -
V: TRBV7-2
J: TRBJ2-1
length: 14
DNA: TGTGCCAGCAGCTTAGACCAGAATAAGAATGAGCAGTTCTTC
CDR3: CASSLDQNKNEQFF

D: -
size: few
V: TRBV28
J: TRBJ2-3
length: 14
DNA: TGTGCCACTATGACTCCTCTGCTAAGAAATACGCAGTATTTT
CDR3: CATMTPLLRNTQYF

D: -
size: -
V: TRBV27
J: TRBJ1-5
length: 15
DNA: TGTGCCAGCGGCCCCGTCCCCCTAGGGTATCAGCCCCAGCATTTT
CDR3: CASGPVPLGYQPQHF

D: TRBD1
size: -
V: TRBV5-1
J: TRBJ2-7
length: 14
DNA: TGCGCCAGCAGCCTCCGGGACAGGGGCTACGAGCAGTACTTC
CDR3: CASSLRDRGYEQYF